This TCR beta chain is from a study of CD8 T cells in ankylosing spondylitis. Findings and caveats of the study: Ankylosing spondylitis blood appeared to be characterized by a TCR beta motif of about eight highly homologous variants. Several of the motif variants were reported before in synovial fluid and blood from reactive arthritis.

This clonotype was recorded many times. Its antigen is undetermined. TCRdb re-analysed the 5' RACE reads in MiXCR, keeping a single row per CDR3 protein. The sample holds approximately 400,000 distinct CDR3 sequences, under 20% seen once. Sequencing was performed on blood, either unsorted or a sorted T cell fraction (not recorded which). The TCR comes from a male donor with ankylosing spondylitis.

The CDR3 DNA sequence: TGCAGTGCTAGAGGACAGGGGGCAAGAAACACCATATATTTT. Translation: CSARGQGARNTIYF. V and J are TRBV20-1 and TRBJ1-3, with 10 bases identical to TRBD1. Germline CDR1 reads DFQATT; CDR2 reads SNEGSKA (reference sequence). Unmatched junction bases numbered 2, after V lost 1 base and J lost 5 bases. The CDR3 extends over 14 amino acids.